This T cell receptor (beta chain) was sequenced for a study of OX40 agonist ivuxolimab in advanced cancers. Study summary: Two cutaneous melanoma patients and one hepatocellular carcinoma patient, three in all, had partial responses. Study-wide findings and caveats: Undetermined was the antigen specificity of the expanded peripheral T cells. In general, CD8+ T cells held more expanded clones than CD4+ did, on average.

At baseline, cycle 4 day 1, and cycle 7 day 1, blood was sampled. Here immunoSEQ multiplex PCR was the method, and the copy in TCRdb shows in-frame clones only, minus some. The sample consists of about 60,000 clones, 80% to 90% of them appearing once. The CDR3 has 16 amino acids. CDR1 SGDLS and CDR2 YYNGEE come from the germline V gene. Losses at the gene ends were 2 bases for V and 8 bases for J; bases not matched to a gene: 11. As regards this clone: Its matching antigen is unknown.

This TCR came from an adult with an advanced solid tumor such as melanoma, head and neck, liver or kidney cancer. This material consisted of CD4+ or CD8+ T cells sorted from blood, taken in a trial of the OX40 agonist ivuxolimab. V gene TRBV9 combines with J gene TRBJ1-4; 8 nucleotides align to TRBD1. In nucleotides, the CDR3 is TGTGCCAGCAGCGTTGGGACAGGAGACAGGTGGGAAAAACTGTTTTTT. Its protein is CASSVGTGDRWEKLFF. Full variable domain (rest looked up from reference TRBV9 and TRBJ1-4): DSGVTQTPKHLITATGQRVTLRCSPRSGDLSVYWYQQSLDQGLQFLIQYYNGEERAKGNILERFSAQQFPDLHSELNLSSLELGDSALYFCASSVGTGDRWEKLFFGSGTQLSVL.